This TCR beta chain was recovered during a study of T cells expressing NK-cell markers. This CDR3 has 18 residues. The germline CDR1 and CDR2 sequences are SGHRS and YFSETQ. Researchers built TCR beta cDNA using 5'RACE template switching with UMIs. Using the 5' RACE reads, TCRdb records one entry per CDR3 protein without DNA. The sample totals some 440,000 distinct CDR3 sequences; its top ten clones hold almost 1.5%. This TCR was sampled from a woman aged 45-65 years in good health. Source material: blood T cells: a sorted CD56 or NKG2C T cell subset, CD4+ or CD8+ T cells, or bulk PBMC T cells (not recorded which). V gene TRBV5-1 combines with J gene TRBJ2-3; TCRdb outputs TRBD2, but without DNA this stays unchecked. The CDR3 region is CASSLGSGASGSSDTQYF. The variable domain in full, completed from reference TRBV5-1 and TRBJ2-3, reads KAGVTQTPRYLIKTRGQQVTLSCSPISGHRSVSWYQQTPGQGLQFLFEYFSETQRNKGNFPGRFSGRQFSNSRSEMNVSTLELGDSALYLCASSLGSGASGSSDTQYFGPGTRLTVL.